Listed below are T cell receptor beta chains from one sample, sequenced in a study of shared clonotypes between healthy human individuals. Assay: immunoSEQ multiplex PCR; the TCRdb copy retains only in-frame clones and omits some. The sample includes about 2.4 million clones, 80% to 95% of them seen just once. The sample was naive CD4+ T cells from PBMCs. These receptors all come from a man between 18 and 35 years old in good health. Some clones in this sample may be carry-over from other donors' samples. Both conserved end residues are part of each CDR3. Fields, in order: V gene, J gene, CDR3 protein.

v_call: TRBV27
j_call: TRBJ2-1
cdr3_aa: CASSTFREQFF

v_call: TRBV10-3
j_call: TRBJ1-2
cdr3_aa: CAISDPMTGGGDYGYTF

v_call: TRBV10-1
j_call: TRBJ2-3
cdr3_aa: CASSPGRPAATDTQYF

v_call: TRBV2
j_call: TRBJ2-3
cdr3_aa: CASSRRGGEFYTDTQYF

v_call: TRBV7-6
j_call: TRBJ2-2
cdr3_aa: CASSFVLAGGNTGELFF

v_call: TRBV13
j_call: TRBJ1-2
cdr3_aa: CASSLGLVGNYGYTF

v_call: TRBV7-2
j_call: TRBJ2-1
cdr3_aa: CASSLEFGQGDEQFF

v_call: TRBV16
j_call: TRBJ2-7
cdr3_aa: CASSQKLADYEQYF

v_call: TRBV6-5
j_call: TRBJ2-3
cdr3_aa: CASSWTRGDTQYF

v_call: TRBV28
j_call: TRBJ2-4
cdr3_aa: CASRTRAGKSIQYF

v_call: TRBV30
j_call: TRBJ2-1
cdr3_aa: CAWSRASGRHNEQFF

v_call: TRBV18
j_call: TRBJ2-7
cdr3_aa: CASSPGTSSYEQYF

v_call: TRBV29-1
j_call: TRBJ2-1
cdr3_aa: CSVDQDSYNEQFF

v_call: TRBV10-2
j_call: TRBJ2-1
cdr3_aa: CASLGFSSGTYNEQFF

v_call: TRBV18
j_call: TRBJ2-7
cdr3_aa: CASSPTEYEQYF

v_call: TRBV11-3
j_call: TRBJ2-1
cdr3_aa: CASSLGQKQFF

v_call: TRBV29-1
j_call: TRBJ1-2
cdr3_aa: CSVRRDREDGYTF

v_call: TRBV18
j_call: TRBJ1-4
cdr3_aa: CASSPPSLREKLFF

v_call: TRBV29-1
j_call: TRBJ2-7
cdr3_aa: CSATPDRTTYEQYF

v_call: TRBV5-1
j_call: TRBJ2-3
cdr3_aa: CASSLEGGADTQYF

v_call: TRBV2
j_call: TRBJ1-4
cdr3_aa: CASSGEGGLVEKLFF

v_call: TRBV6-9
j_call: TRBJ1-1
cdr3_aa: CASSYSPPDRLNTEAFF